What follows is one T cell receptor beta chain and its context. These data belong to a study of blood T cell repertoires in COVID-19. Study-level information: Sources were T cells, B-cell-depleted T cells, or PBMCs; the material itself was cDNA or gDNA.

Authors' processing steps: Cell counts per sample came from amplifying reference gene primers. Some clones are missing from TCRdb's copy, which holds only in-frame ones; the method was immunoSEQ multiplex PCR. That table furnishes V, J and clone size, whereas the DNA furnished D and trimming. The data hold 250,000 to 300,000 clones, with more than 80% observed a single time. Input material: peripheral blood. This TCR came from a woman aged 45-59 years with COVID-19, enrolled during active disease.

CDR3 amino acids: CASSADRDYEQYF. The CDR3 region has the DNA TGTGCCAGCAGCGCGGACAGGGACTACGAGCAGTACTTC. The chain couples TRBV11-2 to TRBJ2-7; 8 positions match TRBD1. Germline-derived CDR1 and CDR2 are SGHAT and FQNNGV. V lost 5 bases to trimming and J lost 3 bases; unmatched junction nucleotides: 3. This CDR3 region has 13 residues.